These 5 T cell receptor beta chains share one sample of origin, sequenced in a study of OX40 agonist ivuxolimab in advanced cancers. The repertoire was sequenced with immunoSEQ multiplex PCR; TCRdb's copy has only in-frame clones and lacks some. The sample includes some 120,000 clones, 85% to 95% of them seen just once. Sequenced material: CD4+ or CD8+ T cells sorted from blood, taken in a trial of the OX40 agonist ivuxolimab. The source is an adult with an advanced solid tumor such as melanoma, head and neck, liver or kidney cancer.

This clone came up a few times. The rearrangement links TRBV11-3 to TRBJ1-6; 7 bases align to TRBD1. This CDR3 comprises 13 residues. CDR1 and CDR2 from the germline V gene are SGHNT and YENEEA. V shed 7 bases and J 7 bases; nucleotides not matched to a gene: 4. The CDR3, as DNA: TGTGCCAGCAACAACAGGGGAAATTCACCCCTCCACTTT. It specifies CASNNRGNSPLHF.

The chain joins TRBV7-2 to TRBJ2-7, with 8 bases identical to TRBD2. The CDR3 consists of 15 residues. Germline V gene sequence: CDR1 SGHTA, CDR2 FQGNSA. After removal of 4 bases from V and 4 bases from J, the junction contained 9 bases not matched to a gene. CDR3 coding DNA: TGTGCCAGCAGCTACCGAGCGGGAGTGGGGTACGAGCAGTACTTC. Translated: CASSYRAGVGYEQYF.

The chain combines TRBV19 with TRBJ2-3, with TRBD1 identical over 8 bases. The V gene's germline CDR1 is LNHDA and CDR2 SQIVND (reference sequence). J was trimmed by 4 bases and V by 5 bases; bases with no gene match: 14. The CDR3 totals 17 residues. Here the CDR3 reads CASSFRERTGIADTQYF. The CDR3 nucleotides are TGTGCCAGTAGTTTTAGGGAAAGGACAGGGATAGCAGATACGCAGTATTTT. Using reference TRBV19 and TRBJ2-3 for the parts outside the CDR3, the full variable domain is DGGITQSPKYLFRKEGQNVTLSCEQNLNHDAMYWYRQDPGQGLRLIYYSQIVNDFQKGDIAEGYSVSREKKESFPLTVTSAQKNPTAFYLCASSFRERTGIADTQYFGPGTRLTVL.

This chain connects TRBV7-8 to TRBJ2-2; D unresolved. The CDR3 is 15 amino acids. V lost 1 base and J 3 bases, leaving 9 bases between the germline ends. Per the germline V gene, CDR1 is SGHVS and CDR2 is FQNEAQ. The CDR3 nucleotides read TGTGCCAGCAGCTTAGGAGGCTCCTACACCGGGGAGCTGTTTTTT. It encodes CASSLGGSYTGELFF.

This chain uses TRBV19 with TRBJ2-2; TRBD1 might be the D (6 bases). This CDR3 spans 14 amino acids. V dropped 9 bases and J dropped 0 bases, with 11 bases sitting between them. Looked up from germline, CDR1 is LNHDA and CDR2 is SQIVND (reference sequence). The CDR3 is CARWDTSNTGELFF. DNA for the CDR3: TGTGCCAGATGGGACACTTCGAACACCGGGGAGCTGTTTTTT. Full variable domain (rest looked up from reference TRBV19 and TRBJ2-2): DGGITQSPKYLFRKEGQNVTLSCEQNLNHDAMYWYRQDPGQGLRLIYYSQIVNDFQKGDIAEGYSVSREKKESFPLTVTSAQKNPTAFYLCARWDTSNTGELFFGEGSRLTVL.